These 3 T cell receptor beta chains originate from one sample sequenced in a study of T cells in Graves' hyperthyroidism and ophthalmopathy. Template material for amplifying TCR beta CDR3 regions consisted of RNA transcripts. In the first-round RT-PCR of the TCR CDR3, the HTBI primer set was used. TCRdb redid the calling of the multiplex PCR reads with MiXCR, one entry per CDR3 protein. The sample consists of 300,000 to 350,000 distinct CDR3 sequences, over 15% of them appearing once. Sequencing was done on a sample of blood. The receptors originated from a young man with Graves' hyperthyroidism.

The CDR3 reads CASSFGRSGNTIYF. In DNA form, the CDR3 reads TGTGCCAGCAGTTTTGGCAGGTCTGGAAACACCATATATTTT. This chain uses TRBV27 with TRBJ1-3, with D unresolved. V lost 3 bases and J lost 1, with 7 bases in between. The length of the CDR3 is 14 residues. Germline V gene sequence: CDR1 MNHEY, CDR2 SMNVEV (reference sequence).

The chain combines TRBV25-1 with TRBJ1-4; maybe TRBD1 (6 bases). Trimming pared 7 bases from V and 5 bases from J, leaving 17 bases between. Germline V lookup: CDR1 MGHDK, CDR2 SYGVNS. This CDR3 contains 15 residues. The CDR3 region has the DNA TGTGCCAGCACCTCGAAAGGGGGGCCCAATGAAAAACTGTTTTTT. Its translation: CASTSKGGPNEKLFF.

This clonotype showed up many times. This chain uses TRBV11-2 with TRBJ2-5; the D call may be TRBD1 or TRBD2 (6 bases each). This CDR3 region has 15 residues. V was pared by 3 bases and J by 4 bases, with 15 bases between. Germline CDR1 is SGHAT and CDR2 is FQNNGV. Here the CDR3 reads CASSFAGEVLETQYF. DNA for the CDR3: TGTGCCAGCAGCTTCGCAGGGGAGGTTTTAGAGACCCAGTACTTC.